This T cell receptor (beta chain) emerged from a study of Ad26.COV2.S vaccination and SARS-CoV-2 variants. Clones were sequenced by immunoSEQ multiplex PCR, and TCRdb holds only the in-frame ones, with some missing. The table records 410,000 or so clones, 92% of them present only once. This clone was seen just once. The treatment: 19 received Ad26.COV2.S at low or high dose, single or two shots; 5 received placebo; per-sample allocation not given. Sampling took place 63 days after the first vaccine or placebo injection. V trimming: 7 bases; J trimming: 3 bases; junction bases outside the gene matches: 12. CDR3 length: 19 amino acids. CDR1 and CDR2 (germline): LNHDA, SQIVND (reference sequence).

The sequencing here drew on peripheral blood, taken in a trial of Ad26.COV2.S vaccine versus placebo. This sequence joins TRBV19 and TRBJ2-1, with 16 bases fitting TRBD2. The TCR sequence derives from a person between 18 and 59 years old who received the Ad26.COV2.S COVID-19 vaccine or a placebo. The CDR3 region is CASTEGSGLAGGIYNEQFF. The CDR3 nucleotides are TGTGCCAGTACCGAGGGGTCGGGACTAGCGGGGGGGATCTACAATGAGCAGTTCTTC.